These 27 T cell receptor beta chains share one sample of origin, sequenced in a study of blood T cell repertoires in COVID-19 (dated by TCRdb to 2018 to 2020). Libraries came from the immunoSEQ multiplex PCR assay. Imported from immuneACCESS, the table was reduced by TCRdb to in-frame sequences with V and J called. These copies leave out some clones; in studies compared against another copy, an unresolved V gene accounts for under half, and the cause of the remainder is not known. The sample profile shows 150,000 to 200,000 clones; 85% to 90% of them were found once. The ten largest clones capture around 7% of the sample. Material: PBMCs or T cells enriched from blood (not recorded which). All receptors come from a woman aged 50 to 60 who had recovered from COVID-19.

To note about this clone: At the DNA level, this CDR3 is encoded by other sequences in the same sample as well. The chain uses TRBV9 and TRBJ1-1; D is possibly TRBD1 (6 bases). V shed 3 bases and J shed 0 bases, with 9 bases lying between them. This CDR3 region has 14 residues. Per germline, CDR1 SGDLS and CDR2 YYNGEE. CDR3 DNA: TGTGCCAGCAGCGCGACAGGAGTGAACACTGAAGCTTTCTTT. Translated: CASSATGVNTEAFF.

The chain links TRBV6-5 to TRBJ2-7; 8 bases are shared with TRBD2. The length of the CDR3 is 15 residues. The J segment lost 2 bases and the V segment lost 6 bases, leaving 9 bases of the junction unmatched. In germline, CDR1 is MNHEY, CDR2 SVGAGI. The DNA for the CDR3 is TGTGCCAGCAGGGTCGGACTAGCCCTGGCCTACGAGCAGTACTTC. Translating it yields CASRVGLALAYEQYF.

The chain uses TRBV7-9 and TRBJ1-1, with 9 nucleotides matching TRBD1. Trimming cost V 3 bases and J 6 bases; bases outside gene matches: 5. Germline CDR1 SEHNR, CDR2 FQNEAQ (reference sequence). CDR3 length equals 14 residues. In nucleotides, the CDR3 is TGTGCCAGCAGCTTTGGCCGGGACAGGGCTGAAGCTTTCTTT. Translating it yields CASSFGRDRAEAFF.

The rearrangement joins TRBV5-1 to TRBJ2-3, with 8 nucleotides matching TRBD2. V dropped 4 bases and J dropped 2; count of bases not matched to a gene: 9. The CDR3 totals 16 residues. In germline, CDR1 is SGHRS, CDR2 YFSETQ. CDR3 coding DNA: TGCGCCAGCAGCCCGCAGCGGGGGCCCCCCACAGATACGCAGTATTTT. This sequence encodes CASSPQRGPPTDTQYF.

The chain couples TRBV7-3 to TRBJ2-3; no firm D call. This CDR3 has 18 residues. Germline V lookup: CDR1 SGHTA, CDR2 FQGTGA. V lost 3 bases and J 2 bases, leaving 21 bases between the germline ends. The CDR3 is CASSFSPNPPSITDTQYF. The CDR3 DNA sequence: TGTGCCAGCAGCTTCTCGCCCAACCCACCGTCTATCACAGATACGCAGTATTTT.

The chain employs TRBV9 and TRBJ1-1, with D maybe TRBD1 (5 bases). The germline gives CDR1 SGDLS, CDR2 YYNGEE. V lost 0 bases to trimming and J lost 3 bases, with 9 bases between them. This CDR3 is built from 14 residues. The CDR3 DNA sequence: TGTGCCAGCAGCGTAGTCCAGGGTGACACTGAAGCTTTCTTT. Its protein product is CASSVVQGDTEAFF.

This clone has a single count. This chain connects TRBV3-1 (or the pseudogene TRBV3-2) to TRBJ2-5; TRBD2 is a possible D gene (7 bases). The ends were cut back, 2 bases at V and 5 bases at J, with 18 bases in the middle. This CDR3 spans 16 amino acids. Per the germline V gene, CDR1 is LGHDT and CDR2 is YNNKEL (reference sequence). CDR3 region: CASSQKMGGPSETQYF. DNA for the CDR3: TGTGCCAGCAGCCAAAAAATGGGGGGGCCGTCGGAGACCCAGTACTTC.

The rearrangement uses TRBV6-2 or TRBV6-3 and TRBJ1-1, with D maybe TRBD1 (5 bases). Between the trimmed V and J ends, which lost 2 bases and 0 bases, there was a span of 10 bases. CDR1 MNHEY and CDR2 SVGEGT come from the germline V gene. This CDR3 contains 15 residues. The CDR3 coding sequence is TGTGCCAGCAGTTACATTGGCAGGGTGAACACTGAAGCTTTCTTT. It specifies CASSYIGRVNTEAFF.

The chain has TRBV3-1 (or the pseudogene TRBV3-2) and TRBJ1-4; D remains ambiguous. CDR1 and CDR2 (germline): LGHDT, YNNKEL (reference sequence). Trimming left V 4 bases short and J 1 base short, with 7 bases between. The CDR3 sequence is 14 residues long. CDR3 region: CASSLRQTNEKLFF. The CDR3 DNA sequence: TGTGCCAGCAGCCTTCGACAAACTAATGAAAAACTGTTTTTT.

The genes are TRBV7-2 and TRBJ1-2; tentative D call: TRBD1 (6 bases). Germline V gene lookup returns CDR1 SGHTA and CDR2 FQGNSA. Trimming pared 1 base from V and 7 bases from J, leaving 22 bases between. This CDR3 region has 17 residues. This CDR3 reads CASSLGSLQQGPSGYTF. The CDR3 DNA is TGTGCCAGCAGCTTAGGGTCCTTACAACAGGGACCCTCTGGCTACACCTTC.

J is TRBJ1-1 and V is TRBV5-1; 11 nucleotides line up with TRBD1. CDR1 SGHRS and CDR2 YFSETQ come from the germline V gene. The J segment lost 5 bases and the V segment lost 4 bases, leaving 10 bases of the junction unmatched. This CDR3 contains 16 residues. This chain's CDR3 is CASSPGTGGGDTEAFF. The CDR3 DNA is TGCGCCAGCAGCCCAGGGACAGGGGGAGGCGATACTGAAGCTTTCTTT.

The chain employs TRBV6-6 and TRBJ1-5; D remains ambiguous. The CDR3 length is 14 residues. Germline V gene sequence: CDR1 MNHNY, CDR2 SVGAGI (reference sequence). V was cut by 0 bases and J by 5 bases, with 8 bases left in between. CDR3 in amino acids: CASSYSGSHQPQHF. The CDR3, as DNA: TGTGCCAGCAGTTACTCGGGCAGCCATCAGCCCCAGCATTTT.

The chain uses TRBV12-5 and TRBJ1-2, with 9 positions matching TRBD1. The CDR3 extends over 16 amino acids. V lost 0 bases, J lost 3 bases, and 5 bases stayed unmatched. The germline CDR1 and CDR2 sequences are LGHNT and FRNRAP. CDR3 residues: CASGLVVTGGYYGYTF. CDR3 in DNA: TGTGCTAGTGGTTTGGTAGTAACAGGGGGCTACTATGGCTACACCTTC.

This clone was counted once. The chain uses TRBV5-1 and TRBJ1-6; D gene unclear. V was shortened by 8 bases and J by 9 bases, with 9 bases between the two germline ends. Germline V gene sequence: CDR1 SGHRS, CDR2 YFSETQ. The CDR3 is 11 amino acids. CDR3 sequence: CARRGGSPLHF. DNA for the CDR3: TGCGCCAGACGGGGAGGTTCACCCCTCCACTTT.

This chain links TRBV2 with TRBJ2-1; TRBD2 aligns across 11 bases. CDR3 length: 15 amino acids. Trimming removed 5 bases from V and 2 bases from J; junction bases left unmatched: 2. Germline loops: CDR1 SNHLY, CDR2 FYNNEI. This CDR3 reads CASSLLAGAYNEQFF. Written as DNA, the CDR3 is TGTGCCAGCAGTCTACTAGCGGGGGCCTACAATGAGCAGTTCTTC.

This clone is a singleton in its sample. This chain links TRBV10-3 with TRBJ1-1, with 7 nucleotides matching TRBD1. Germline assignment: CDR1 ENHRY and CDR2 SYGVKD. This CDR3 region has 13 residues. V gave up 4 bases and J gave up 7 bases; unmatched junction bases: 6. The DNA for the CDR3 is TGTGCCATCAGTGTGCTGCCAGGGGGTGAAGCTTTCTTT. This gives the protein CAISVLPGGEAFF.

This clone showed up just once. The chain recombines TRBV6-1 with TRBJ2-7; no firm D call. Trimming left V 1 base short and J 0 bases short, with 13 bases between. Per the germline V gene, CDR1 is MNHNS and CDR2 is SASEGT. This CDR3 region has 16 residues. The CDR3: CASSEDGLGISYEQYF. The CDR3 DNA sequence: TGTGCCAGCAGTGAAGATGGTTTGGGCATCTCCTACGAGCAGTACTTC.

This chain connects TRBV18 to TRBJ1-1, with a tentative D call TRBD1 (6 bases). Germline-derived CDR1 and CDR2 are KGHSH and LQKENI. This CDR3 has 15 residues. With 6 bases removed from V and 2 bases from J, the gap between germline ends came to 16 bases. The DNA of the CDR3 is TGTGCCAGCTCTTTGATTGGACAGCCAAACACTGAAGCTTTCTTT. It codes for CASSLIGQPNTEAFF.

The CDR3 protein is CASRGTGPAPLHF. The DNA for the CDR3 is TGTGCCAGTAGGGGGACTGGCCCGGCACCCCTCCACTTT. The rearrangement uses TRBV19 and TRBJ1-6; a possible D gene is TRBD1 (5 bases). V shed 6 bases and J shed 11 bases, with 14 bases lying between them. Per germline, CDR1 LNHDA and CDR2 SQIVND (reference sequence). The CDR3 loop spans 13 amino acids.

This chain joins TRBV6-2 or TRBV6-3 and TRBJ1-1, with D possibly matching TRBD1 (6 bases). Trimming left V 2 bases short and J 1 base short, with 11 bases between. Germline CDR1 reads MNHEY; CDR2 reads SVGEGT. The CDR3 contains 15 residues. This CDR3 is CASSYPRGANTEAFF. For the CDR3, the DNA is TGTGCCAGCAGTTACCCGCGGGGGGCGAACACTGAAGCTTTCTTT.

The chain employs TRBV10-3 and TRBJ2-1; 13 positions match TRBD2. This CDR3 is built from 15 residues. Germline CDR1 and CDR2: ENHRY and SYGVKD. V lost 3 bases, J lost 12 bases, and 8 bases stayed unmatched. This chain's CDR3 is CAISDPGTSGIGQFF. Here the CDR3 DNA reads TGTGCCATCAGTGACCCTGGGACTAGCGGGATCGGGCAGTTCTTC.

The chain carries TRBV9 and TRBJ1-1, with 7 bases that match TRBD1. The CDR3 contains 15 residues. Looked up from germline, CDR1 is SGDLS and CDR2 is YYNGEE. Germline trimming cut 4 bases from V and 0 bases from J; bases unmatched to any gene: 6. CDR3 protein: CASSPSGTVNTEAFF. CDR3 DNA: TGTGCCAGCAGCCCTAGCGGGACAGTGAACACTGAAGCTTTCTTT.

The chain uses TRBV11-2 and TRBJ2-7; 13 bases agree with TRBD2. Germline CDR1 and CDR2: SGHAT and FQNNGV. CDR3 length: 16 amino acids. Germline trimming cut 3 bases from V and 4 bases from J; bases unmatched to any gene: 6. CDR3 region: CASSFTSGGAYYEQYF. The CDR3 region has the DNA TGTGCCAGCAGCTTTACTAGCGGGGGGGCATATTACGAGCAGTACTTC.

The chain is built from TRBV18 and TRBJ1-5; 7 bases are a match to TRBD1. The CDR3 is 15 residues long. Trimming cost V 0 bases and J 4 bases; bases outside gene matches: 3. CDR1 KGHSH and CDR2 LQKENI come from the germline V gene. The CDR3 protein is CASSPPGTDNQPQHF. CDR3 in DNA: TGTGCCAGCTCACCACCGGGGACAGATAATCAGCCCCAGCATTTT.

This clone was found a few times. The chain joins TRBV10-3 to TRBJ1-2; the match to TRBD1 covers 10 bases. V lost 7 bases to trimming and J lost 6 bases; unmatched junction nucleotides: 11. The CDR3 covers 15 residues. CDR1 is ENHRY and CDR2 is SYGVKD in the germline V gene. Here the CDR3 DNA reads TGTGCCATCACTACAGGGACAGGGGCTTTGGATGGCTACACCTTC. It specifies CAITTGTGALDGYTF.

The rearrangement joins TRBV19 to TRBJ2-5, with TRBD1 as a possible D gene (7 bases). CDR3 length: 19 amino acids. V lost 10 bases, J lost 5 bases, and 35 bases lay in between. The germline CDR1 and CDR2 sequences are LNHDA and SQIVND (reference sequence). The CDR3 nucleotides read TGTGCCATCCGGGTCAGGGGGGCGCGAAGGGTTGGAGAAAGGGAGACCCAGTACTTC. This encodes CAIRVRGARRVGERETQYF.

CDR3 in amino acids: CAWSDRDEQYF. For the CDR3, the DNA is TGTGCCTGGAGTGACAGGGACGAGCAGTACTTC. The chain couples TRBV30 to TRBJ2-7, with D tentatively TRBD1 (6 bases). CDR1 GTSNPN and CDR2 SVGIG come from the germline V gene (reference sequence). CDR3 length: 11 amino acids. The ends were cut back, 1 base at V and 5 bases at J, with 6 bases in the middle.